The TCR beta chain under discussion was sequenced for a study of cytomegalovirus exposure and HLA in healthy donors. Turning to the study itself: Earlier, 100 million or so unique TCR beta sequences were recovered from roughly 200 million T cells by an analysis. General study results and limits: Earlier analysis looked at TCR beta V segments, and most were productive about 90% or about 30% of the time. When the data were analyzed later, several of the most significant clusters appeared to be linked to common viral pathogens. A further, later analysis showed that HLA-associated TCR beta chains (compared with equally common others) were more clonally expanded.

The PCR made use of 60 Vbeta and 13 Jbeta primers. This table comes from immunoSEQ multiplex PCR, and its TCRdb copy is limited to in-frame clones, with some not included. The sample lists about 160,000 clones; around 81% were seen once. This clone occurred once. Antigen: not known. V gave up 1 base and J gave up 4 bases, with 11 bases separating them. Per the germline V gene, CDR1 is SGHDN and CDR2 is FVKESK. The CDR3 is 15 residues long. What was sequenced was PBMCs. This sequence was found in a man aged 40-49 years in good health and CMV-seronegative. The chain combines TRBV14 with TRBJ2-1, with a possible D match to TRBD1 (6 bases). CDR3 DNA sequence: TGTGCCAGCAGCCAAGGGACAGCCAGATACAATGAGCAGTTCTTC. It encodes CASSQGTARYNEQFF. The whole variable domain, filled in from reference TRBV14 and TRBJ2-1, reads EAGVTQFPSHSVIEKGQTVTLRCDPISGHDNLYWYRRVMGKEIKFLLHFVKESKQDESGMPNNRFLAERTGGTYSTLKVQPAELEDSGVYFCASSQGTARYNEQFFGPGTRLTVL.